These T cell receptor beta chains were read from a single sample in a study of long-term antiretroviral therapy in people with HIV. Sequencing was performed with immunoSEQ multiplex PCR; in TCRdb, only in-frame clones are kept and a portion is missing. The table lists approximately 20,000 clones, around four fifths of them singletons. The sequencing used unsorted PBMCs, collected 1.6 years after starting antiretroviral therapy. All receptors come from a man in his forties with HIV. Both conserved end residues are part of each CDR3. D genes are given only for firm matches. Rows give clone size only sometimes, using once, few, many, or a class for an expanded clone.

clone size | J gene | V gene | D gene | CDR3 protein | CDR3 DNA
NA | TRBJ2-3 | TRBV14 | TRBD2 | CASSPGTRGTDTQYF | TGTGCCAGCAGCCCCGGGACTAGAGGTACAGATACGCAGTATTTT
NA | TRBJ2-1 | TRBV10-3 | TRBD2 | CASQGLAGTRVEQFF | TGTGCCAGCCAGGGACTAGCGGGTACACGGGTTGAGCAGTTCTTC
NA | TRBJ1-2 | TRBV19 | TRBD1 | CASSPPRKDRGRKGYTF | TGTGCCAGTAGCCCCCCGAGGAAGGACAGGGGGCGTAAGGGCTACACCTTC
NA | TRBJ1-5 | TRBV29-1 | TRBD1 | CSVSGGWQGQPQHF | TGCAGCGTGTCAGGGGGGTGGCAGGGTCAGCCCCAGCATTTT
NA | TRBJ2-2 | TRBV27 | TRBD1 | CASRHGQDANTGELFF | TGTGCCAGCAGGCACGGACAGGACGCGAACACCGGGGAGCTGTTTTTT
few | TRBJ1-2 | TRBV7-9 | TRBD1 | CASSFRQGDYGYTF | TGTGCCAGCAGCTTCAGACAGGGGGACTATGGCTACACCTTC
NA | TRBJ1-1 | TRBV11-2 | NA | CASSFPGVGTEAFF | TGTGCCAGCAGCTTCCCCGGGGTAGGGACTGAAGCTTTCTTT
NA | TRBJ1-2 | TRBV2 | NA | CASDDSNYGYTF | TGTGCCAGCGATGACAGTAACTATGGCTACACCTTC
NA | TRBJ2-7 | TRBV13 | TRBD1 | CASSFGDSSYEQYF | TGTGCCAGCAGCTTCGGGGACAGCTCCTACGAGCAGTACTTC
NA | TRBJ2-2 | TRBV4-1 | TRBD1 | CASSPVGTGGTGELFF | TGCGCCAGCAGCCCAGTGGGGACAGGGGGTACCGGGGAGCTGTTTTTT
NA | TRBJ1-5 | TRBV19 | TRBD1 | CASSIDPDRDQPQHF | TGTGCCAGTAGTATAGATCCCGACAGGGATCAGCCCCAGCATTTT
NA | TRBJ2-7 | TRBV28 | NA | CASSSGTDPYEQYF | TGTGCCAGCAGTTCCGGGACCGATCCCTACGAGCAGTACTTC
NA | TRBJ1-4 | TRBV10-3 | TRBD1 | CATGTGGRGANEKLFF | TGTGCCACGGGGACAGGGGGAAGGGGGGCTAATGAAAAACTGTTTTTT
NA | TRBJ2-1 | TRBV14 | NA | CASSLTGGHQEQFF | TGTGCCAGCAGCCTGACAGGAGGGCATCAGGAGCAGTTCTTC
NA | TRBJ2-3 | TRBV2 | NA | CASSPQATSTDTQYF | TGTGCCAGCAGTCCGCAGGCCACTAGCACAGATACGCAGTATTTT
NA | TRBJ2-2 | TRBV5-1 | NA | CASSLGAGDTGELFF | TGCGCCAGCAGCTTGGGGGCAGGGGACACCGGGGAGCTGTTTTTT
few | TRBJ2-3 | TRBV11-3 | TRBD2 | CASSTTSGTADTQYF | TGTGCCAGCAGCACGACTAGCGGGACCGCAGATACGCAGTATTTT
NA | TRBJ2-1 | TRBV25-1 | NA | CASSIGSYNEQFF | TGTGCCAGCTCTATAGGGTCCTACAATGAGCAGTTCTTC
NA | TRBJ1-1 | TRBV7-2 | NA | CASRSLRGLNTEAFF | TGTGCCAGCAGAAGCCTAAGGGGCCTGAACACTGAAGCTTTCTTT
few | TRBJ1-2 | TRBV10-2 | NA | CASRAGVDGYTF | TGCGCCAGCAGGGCAGGGGTCGATGGCTACACCTTC
NA | TRBJ2-1 | TRBV7-2 | NA | CASRSEVQHYNEQFF | TGTGCCAGCAGATCGGAGGTTCAACACTACAATGAGCAGTTCTTC
NA | TRBJ1-2 | TRBV5-1 | NA | CASSSRGTASYGYTF | TGCGCCAGCAGCTCCCGGGGGACCGCTAGCTATGGCTACACCTTC
NA | TRBJ2-2 | TRBV5-5 | NA | CASSFRDGGGETINTGELFF | TGTGCCAGCAGCTTCCGGGACGGAGGAGGGGAAACTATCAACACCGGGGAGCTGTTTTTT
few | TRBJ1-5 | TRBV7-9 | NA | CASSLGQSSNQPQHF | TGTGCCAGCAGCTTAGGGCAGTCTAGCAATCAGCCCCAGCATTTT
NA | TRBJ2-2 | TRBV5-1 | NA | CASSLAWDTGELFF | TGCGCCAGCAGCTTGGCCTGGGACACCGGGGAGCTGTTTTTT
NA | TRBJ1-1 | TRBV27 | TRBD1 | CASSLFAGGTEAFF | TGTGCCAGCAGTTTATTCGCAGGGGGCACTGAAGCTTTCTTT
NA | TRBJ1-2 | TRBV2 | TRBD1 | CASNLPGQGPTNYGYTF | TGTGCCAGCAACTTACCGGGACAGGGACCGACTAACTATGGCTACACCTTC
NA | TRBJ2-5 | TRBV12-5 | NA | CASGLVILRQAQETQYF | TGTGCTAGTGGTTTGGTAATACTCCGACAGGCCCAAGAGACCCAGTACTTC
NA | TRBJ2-1 | TRBV10-3 | TRBD1 | CAIRGQFSYNEQFF | TGTGCCATCAGGGGACAGTTCTCCTACAATGAGCAGTTCTTC
NA | TRBJ2-1 | TRBV5-1 | NA | CASSSAGLALEFF | TGCGCCAGCAGCTCGGCGGGACTTGCGCTCGAGTTCTTC
few | TRBJ1-2 | TRBV15 | NA | CATSREGGGYGYTF | TGTGCCACCAGCAGAGAAGGGGGAGGCTATGGCTACACCTTC
NA | TRBJ1-6 | TRBV5-1 | NA | CASSLGGLENSPLHF | TGCGCCAGCAGCTTGGGGGGGCTGGAAAATTCACCCCTCCACTTT
few | TRBJ1-2 | TRBV6-5 | TRBD1 | CASSRQGTNYGYTF | TGTGCCAGCAGTCGACAGGGGACTAACTATGGCTACACCTTC
NA | TRBJ1-3 | TRBV11-3 | NA | CASSIGGSGNTIYF | TGTGCCAGCAGCATAGGGGGCTCTGGAAACACCATATATTTT
NA | TRBJ2-5 | TRBV5-8 | TRBD1 | CASSQDRGGLQETQYF | TGTGCCAGCAGCCAGGACAGGGGCGGCTTACAAGAGACCCAGTACTTC
NA | TRBJ1-4 | TRBV6-6 | NA | CATREGVANEKLFF | TGTGCCACCCGGGAGGGGGTAGCTAATGAAAAACTGTTTTTT
NA | TRBJ1-2 | TRBV5-1 | NA | CASSLESGQGMDYTF | TGCGCCAGCAGCTTGGAGTCCGGGCAGGGAATGGACTACACCTTC
NA | TRBJ2-1 | TRBV9 | TRBD2 | CASSPGLASYNEQFF | TGTGCCAGCAGCCCGGGACTAGCCTCCTACAATGAGCAGTTCTTC
NA | TRBJ2-6 | TRBV5-1 | NA | CASSSGGPGANVLTF | TGCGCCAGCAGTTCCGGGGGCCCTGGGGCCAACGTCCTGACTTTC
NA | TRBJ1-1 | TRBV5-1 | TRBD1 | CASSIGTVMNTEAFF | TGCGCCAGCAGCATTGGGACAGTTATGAACACTGAAGCTTTCTTT
NA | TRBJ2-2 | TRBV6-1 | TRBD2 | CASSERTRVGELFF | TGTGCCAGCAGTGAAAGGACTAGAGTCGGGGAGCTGTTTTTT
once | TRBJ2-3 | TRBV19 | NA | CASSILIGDTQYF | TGTGCCAGTAGTATCTTGATAGGAGATACGCAGTATTTT
NA | TRBJ2-1 | TRBV7-7 | TRBD2 | CASSPSSGRANEQFF | TGTGCTAGCAGCCCTTCTAGCGGGAGGGCCAATGAGCAGTTCTTC
NA | TRBJ2-7 | TRBV15 | NA | CATSKERGAAYEQYF | TGTGCCACCAGCAAAGAAAGGGGGGCGGCCTACGAGCAGTACTTC
NA | TRBJ1-5 | TRBV6-1 | NA | CASSIEQVYNQPQHF | TGTGCCAGTAGTATAGAACAGGTGTACAATCAGCCCCAGCATTTT
NA | TRBJ1-4 | TRBV27 | NA | CASSLWSADANEKLFF | TGTGCCAGCAGTTTATGGTCGGCGGACGCTAATGAAAAACTGTTTTTT
once | TRBJ1-2 | TRBV7-9 | TRBD1 | CASSYGQGDYGYTF | TGTGCCAGCAGCTACGGACAGGGGGACTATGGCTACACCTTC
NA | TRBJ1-5 | TRBV19 | TRBD1 | CASSTLDRGASNQPQHF | TGTGCCAGTAGTACTCTGGACAGGGGGGCGAGCAATCAGCCCCAGCATTTT
NA | TRBJ1-3 | TRBV7-9 | NA | CASSPVTGNTIYF | TGTGCCAGCAGCCCAGTCACTGGAAACACCATATATTTT
NA | TRBJ2-7 | TRBV7-2 | NA | CASTPLATSYEQYF | TGTGCCAGCACCCCCTTGGCTACATCATACGAGCAGTACTTC
once | TRBJ1-4 | TRBV4-1 | NA | CASSPGFGGLEEKLFF | TGCGCCAGCAGCCCGGGCTTCGGGGGGTTAGAGGAAAAACTGTTTTTT
NA | TRBJ2-5 | TRBV7-9 | TRBD2 | CASSPFKAGAETQYF | TGTGCCAGCAGCCCATTCAAAGCGGGAGCGGAGACCCAGTACTTC
NA | TRBJ1-1 | TRBV5-5 | NA | CASSLRGAGTEAFF | TGTGCCAGCAGCTTGCGAGGGGCAGGGACTGAAGCTTTCTTT
NA | TRBJ1-2 | TRBV7-8 | NA | CASSLLTGYGYTF | TGTGCCAGCAGCTTACTCACAGGCTATGGCTACACCTTC
NA | TRBJ2-6 | TRBV11-2 | TRBD2 | CASSLNNGLADSGANVLTF | TGTGCCAGCAGCTTAAATAACGGACTAGCGGACTCTGGGGCCAACGTCCTGACTTTC
NA | TRBJ1-1 | TRBV6-6 | NA | CASSYGRENTEAFF | TGTGCCAGCAGTTATGGGCGGGAGAACACTGAAGCTTTCTTT
NA | TRBJ1-6 | TRBV5-1 | TRBD1 | CASSLGQGYNSPLHF | TGCGCCAGCAGCTTGGGACAGGGATATAATTCACCCCTCCACTTT
NA | TRBJ1-2 | TRBV6-1 | NA | CASSEAGWGAYGYTF | TGTGCCAGCAGTGAAGCTGGTTGGGGGGCCTATGGCTACACCTTC
NA | TRBJ2-7 | TRBV6-5 | NA | CASSYSPQGRDEQYF | TGTGCCAGCAGTTACTCGCCCCAGGGTCGGGACGAGCAGTACTTC
NA | TRBJ2-3 | TRBV2 | NA | CASSVRGALRDTQYF | TGTGCCAGCAGTGTCCGGGGGGCACTTCGAGATACGCAGTATTTT